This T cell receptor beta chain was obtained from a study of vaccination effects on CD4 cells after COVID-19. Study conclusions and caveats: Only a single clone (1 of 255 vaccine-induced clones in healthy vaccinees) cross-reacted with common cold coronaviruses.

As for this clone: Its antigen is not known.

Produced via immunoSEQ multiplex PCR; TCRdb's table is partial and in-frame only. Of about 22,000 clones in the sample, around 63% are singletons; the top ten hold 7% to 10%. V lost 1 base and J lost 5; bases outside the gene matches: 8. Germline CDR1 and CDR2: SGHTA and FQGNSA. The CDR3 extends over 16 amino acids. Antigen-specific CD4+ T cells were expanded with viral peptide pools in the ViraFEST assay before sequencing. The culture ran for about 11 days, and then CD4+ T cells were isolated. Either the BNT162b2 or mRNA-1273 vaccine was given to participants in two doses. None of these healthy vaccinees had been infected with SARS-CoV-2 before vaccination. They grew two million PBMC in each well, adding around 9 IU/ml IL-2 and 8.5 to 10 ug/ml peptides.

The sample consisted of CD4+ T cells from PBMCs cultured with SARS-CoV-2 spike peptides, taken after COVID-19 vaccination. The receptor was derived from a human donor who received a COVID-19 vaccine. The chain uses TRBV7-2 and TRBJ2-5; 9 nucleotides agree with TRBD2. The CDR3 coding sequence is TGTGCCAGCAGCTTAGGGGCCACTAGCGGGCTGGAGACCCAGTACTTC. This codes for CASSLGATSGLETQYF.